This T cell receptor (beta chain) emerged from a study of blood T cell repertoires in COVID-19 (dated by TCRdb to between 2020 and 2021). A note on the overall study: The collaborator samples originated in the United States, Italy and Spain and spanned the acute and convalescent phases of COVID-19. The repertoires were made available in a free public database intended to serve as a resource for research on the immune response to SARS-CoV-2. The prospective study material was composed of cDNA or gDNA derived from T cells, B-cell-depleted T cells, or PBMCs. Where available, HLA class I and class II types were obtained from metadata supplied by the sample provider rather than from assay-based typing. The samples were drawn from two sources: the first 160 participants of the ongoing ImmuneRACE study, and over 1,000 subjects contributed by 6 global collaborators. A de-identified subject ID, COVID-19 status, age in years and sex were almost always included in the sample metadata. Subjects who had been exposed to COVID-19, were actively infected with it, or had recovered from it provided the deeply sampled blood TCRbeta repertoires that made up the dataset.

The immunoSEQ Assay, a bias-controlled multiplex PCR, was used to amplify TCRbeta CDR3 regions from genomic DNA. Per the authors' processing: The number of nucleated cells in each sample was estimated from the amplification of reference gene primers within the assay. To quantify the absolute abundance of each unique TCRbeta CDR3 rearrangement, sequence reads were collapsed and filtered. For each sample, productive Simpson clonality was calculated by taking the square root of Simpson's diversity index across productive rearrangements. TCRdb carries this immuneACCESS record with in-frame sequences only. Its versions omit some clonotypes, under half of them owing to an unresolved V gene in the studies checked, with the rest unexplained. The DNA gave D and trimming, while V, J and clone size come from that table. The sample table shows 200,000 to 300,000 clones, and 80% to 90% are seen once. The ten largest clones add up to roughly 2% of the sample.

Whole blood was collected in K2EDTA tubes by collaborating institutions according to the institutions' own protocols. For TCRbeta analysis, collaborators shipped samples as frozen whole blood, isolated PBMCs, or DNA extracted from either of those sample types. The CDR3 covers 14 residues, taking in both the cysteine and the phenylalanine. The CDR3 DNA has 42 bases and is translated from base 1. CDR1 and CDR2 were assigned from the germline V gene as SGHRS and YFSETQ. Ends trimmed: V by 4 bases, J by 1 base; bases unmatched to a gene: 4. Worth noting for this clone: Which antigen it targets is not known. It has no much larger one-base neighbor in the sample; base qualities were not kept.

The study at large found these results: Clinical and demographic metadata were provided uncurated, with the amount varying by source and participant.

Recombination connected TRBV5-1 to TRBJ1-2, and TRBD1 matches 7 of the central bases. This sequence originates from a man aged 30-40 years with active or convalescent COVID-19. The sequenced sample consisted of peripheral blood. The DNA sequence follows: TGCGCCAGCAGCAAGGACAGGCTTAACTATGGCTACACCTTC. It specifies CASSKDRLNYGYTF.